This passage covers 17 T cell receptor beta chains from one sample sequenced in a study of blood T cell repertoires in COVID-19. The repertoire was sequenced with immunoSEQ multiplex PCR; TCRdb's copy has only in-frame clones and lacks some. The table records fewer than 95,000 clones, nearly 90% of them present only once. Sequenced sample: peripheral blood. The receptors here all came from a man aged 45 to 65 with acute or convalescent COVID-19.

As to this clone: The DNA is omitted, as the CDR3 cannot be located on it reliably, and the CDR3 follows TCRdb's listing. This chain links TRBV21-1 with TRBJ2-7; the table's D call, TRBD1, has no DNA check behind it. TRBV21-1 is shown as a pseudogene. The CDR3 is 13 residues long, counting both termini. CDR3 sequence: CASFGTGIYEQYV.

V usage is TRBV28 and J usage is TRBJ1-6, with 9 bases lining up with TRBD1. V gave up 8 bases and J gave up 7 bases; unmatched junction bases: 6. There are 14 residues in the CDR3. Germline loops: CDR1 MDHEN, CDR2 SYDVKM. CDR3 in amino acids: CASGTGTGNSPLHF. CDR3 DNA sequence: TGTGCCAGCGGCACCGGGACAGGGAATTCACCCCTCCACTTT.

The chain is built from TRBV4-1 and TRBJ2-7, with 7 bases aligning to TRBD2. CDR1 is MGHRA and CDR2 is YSYEKL in the germline V gene. There are 16 residues in the CDR3. Losses at the gene ends were 1 base for V and 2 bases for J; bases not matched to a gene: 8. CDR3 nucleotides: TGCGCCAGCAGCCAAGCCCGCGCGGGGGTCACCTACGAGCAGTACTTC. Translated, it gives CASSQARAGVTYEQYF.

V is TRBV7-2 and J is TRBJ2-5; TRBD2 matches 12 bases. V shed 1 base and J 2 bases; nucleotides not matched to a gene: 8. CDR3 length: 18 amino acids. The germline CDR1 and CDR2 sequences are SGHTA and FQGNSA. DNA for the CDR3: TGTGCCAGCAGCTTAGTCTCTAGCGGGGGGGCGAAACAAGAGACCCAGTACTTC. This gives the protein CASSLVSSGGAKQETQYF.

The chain combines TRBV3-1 (or the pseudogene TRBV3-2) with TRBJ2-3; possibly TRBD2 for D (7 bases). V dropped 5 bases and J dropped 1 base, with 16 bases sitting between them. The CDR3 runs 16 residues. Per the germline V gene, CDR1 is LGHDT and CDR2 is YNNKEL (reference sequence). CDR3 sequence (DNA): TGTGCCAGCAGCAGGATAATAGGGGGGGGCACAGATACGCAGTATTTT. Protein: CASSRIIGGGTDTQYF.

The V and J genes are TRBV9 and TRBJ2-3; D unclear. In germline, CDR1 is SGDLS, CDR2 YYNGEE. Trimming left V 4 bases short and J 6 bases short, with 6 bases between. This CDR3 has 11 residues. The CDR3 protein is CASSSRDTQYF. Here the CDR3 DNA reads TGTGCCAGCAGCTCCCGGGATACGCAGTATTTT. Full variable domain (missing parts from reference TRBV9 and TRBJ2-3): DSGVTQTPKHLITATGQRVTLRCSPRSGDLSVYWYQQSLDQGLQFLIQYYNGEERAKGNILERFSAQQFPDLHSELNLSSLELGDSALYFCASSSRDTQYFGPGTRLTVL.

V usage is TRBV30 and J usage is TRBJ1-2; unclear D gene. CDR3 size: 11 residues. Per the germline V gene, CDR1 is GTSNPN and CDR2 is SVGIG (reference sequence). Trimming took 3 bases from V and 8 from J, leaving 10 bases between them. This CDR3 reads CAWSQGGGYTF. The CDR3 DNA sequence: TGTGCCTGGAGCCAAGGCGGGGGCTACACCTTC.

The V gene is TRBV10-3, the J gene TRBJ1-2; no definite D call. Germline lookup yields CDR1 ENHRY and CDR2 SYGVKD. This CDR3 has 15 amino acids. V gave up 6 bases and J gave up 3 bases, with 17 bases separating them. In DNA form, the CDR3 reads TGTGCCATCAGAGGACCGGGAAATATGGACTATGGCTACACCTTC. Translating gives CAIRGPGNMDYGYTF.

This clone turned up a few times. The gene calls are TRBV3-1 (or the pseudogene TRBV3-2) and TRBJ1-5; no clear D gene. The germline V and J ends were trimmed by 5 bases and 7 bases, with 9 bases remaining between them. Germline CDR1 reads LGHDT; CDR2 reads YNNKEL (reference sequence). The CDR3 sequence is 12 residues long. In DNA form, the CDR3 reads TGTGCCAGCAGCTTCGTGGGCCAGCCCCAGCATTTT. It encodes CASSFVGQPQHF.

The J gene is TRBJ1-3, the V gene TRBV19; TRBD1 might be the D (5 bases). The CDR3 extends over 14 amino acids. Germline V gene data show CDR1 as LNHDA and CDR2 as SQIVND (reference sequence). V gave up 9 bases and J gave up 3 bases, with 15 bases separating them. For the CDR3, the DNA is TGTGCCAGCATGTCGGAGACAGTTGGAAACACCATATATTTT. Translating gives CASMSETVGNTIYF.

The chain combines TRBV19 with TRBJ1-1; no clear D. The V gene lost 1 base and the J gene lost 0 bases, with 6 bases spanning the gap. The CDR3 covers 14 residues. Germline V gene lookup returns CDR1 LNHDA and CDR2 SQIVND (reference sequence). DNA of the CDR3: TGTGCCAGTAGTATAGGACATTTGAACACTGAAGCTTTCTTT. Translation: CASSIGHLNTEAFF.

The V call is TRBV27, the J call TRBJ2-1; D is undetermined. From germline, CDR1 is MNHEY and CDR2 SMNVEV (reference sequence). The CDR3 spans 12 residues. Trimming cost V 3 bases and J 7 bases, with 7 bases left between them. The CDR3 loop is CASSFSRNEQFF. The CDR3 nucleotides are TGTGCCAGCAGTTTTTCTAGAAATGAGCAGTTCTTC.

The chain carries TRBV5-1 and TRBJ2-7; 7 nucleotides match TRBD2. Germline CDR1 reads SGHRS; CDR2 reads YFSETQ. With V trimmed by 5 bases and J by 4 bases, 9 bases remained unmatched. The CDR3 has 14 amino acids. CDR3 sequence reads: CASRLAPGYYEQYF. In nucleotides, the CDR3 is TGCGCCAGCAGACTAGCGCCGGGGTATTACGAGCAGTACTTC.

This chain links TRBV19 with TRBJ1-2; D might be TRBD1 (6 bases). The CDR3 length is 16 residues. Germline V CDR1 and CDR2: LNHDA, SQIVND (reference sequence). V lost 5 bases and J 7 bases, leaving 23 bases between the germline ends. The CDR3 bases are TGTGCCAGTAGTGCTTTTGACGGACAGTCAAAGCGTGGCTACACCTTC. Its translation is CASSAFDGQSKRGYTF.

This clone showed up just once. The chain combines TRBV5-1 with TRBJ1-2; 7 bases align to TRBD1. The CDR3 runs to 14 residues. Trimming took 0 bases from V and 5 from J; bases not matched to a gene: 4. Germline CDR1 SGHRS, CDR2 YFSETQ. CDR3 in DNA: TGCGCCAGCAGCTTGGCGCCACAGGGGTATGGCTACACCTTC. Its translation: CASSLAPQGYGYTF.

The chain recombines TRBV30 with TRBJ1-3; possibly TRBD1 for D (5 bases). CDR1 GTSNPN and CDR2 SVGIG come from the germline V gene (reference sequence). The CDR3 has 13 amino acids. In DNA form, the CDR3 reads TGTGCGCTGCTTAGGGGCCGTGAAAACACCATATATTTT. Its protein is CALLRGRENTIYF.

This chain joins TRBV27 and TRBJ2-7; no definite D call. V was trimmed by 4 bases and J by 3 bases, leaving 10 bases between them. The CDR3 runs 13 residues. Germline V CDR1 and CDR2: MNHEY, SMNVEV (reference sequence). The CDR3 coding sequence is TGTGCCAGCAGTTCGTACAGAAACTACGAGCAGTACGTC. It encodes CASSSYRNYEQYV.